The T cell receptor beta chain under discussion was sequenced for a study of cytomegalovirus exposure and HLA in healthy donors. Study context: Out of around 360 genotyped donors, about 80% belonged to the Caucasian-associated ancestry cluster.

In the PCR, 60 Vbeta and 13 Jbeta primers were used. Using immunoSEQ multiplex PCR, the repertoire was profiled, and TCRdb retains in-frame clones only, with some absent. The table includes roughly 110,000 clones, 70% to 85% detected once. V was pared by 0 bases and J by 6 bases, with 11 bases of the junction left unmatched. Germline CDR1 reads SGHKS; CDR2 reads YYEKEE (reference sequence). The CDR3 loop spans 17 amino acids. This clonotype was sampled from a man aged 40-49 years in good health and CMV-seropositive. Specimen: PBMCs. The chain combines TRBV5-5 with TRBJ2-2; 7 bases agree with TRBD1. The CDR3 DNA reads TGTGCCAGCAGCTTGGAAGGGGGCATCAGTTGGGCCGGGGAGCTGTTTTTT. This encodes CASSLEGGISWAGELFF.